These T cell receptor beta chains were read from a single sample in a study of blood T cell repertoires in COVID-19. This table comes from immunoSEQ multiplex PCR, and its TCRdb copy is limited to in-frame clones, with some not included. Of roughly 57,000 clones listed, approximately 87% are singletons. Sequencing was carried out using peripheral blood. These receptors came from a woman aged 60-75 years with COVID-19, enrolled during active disease. The CDR3 runs from the conserved cysteine through the conserved F or W. D genes are given only for firm matches. Some rows have no size entry. The others give once, few or many, or a class for an expanded clone.

cdr3_length: 13; v_call: TRBV29-1; d_call: -; clone_size: -; j_call: TRBJ1-5; cdr3_nt: TGCAGCGTTACAGTCGGTAGCAATCAGCCCCAGCATTTT; cdr3_aa: CSVTVGSNQPQHF
cdr3_length: 11; v_call: TRBV12-3/TRBV12-4; d_call: TRBD1; clone_size: -; j_call: TRBJ2-7; cdr3_nt: TGTGCCAGCAGTTTTGGGACAGGACTTTGGTTC; cdr3_aa: CASSFGTGLWF
cdr3_length: 15; v_call: TRBV7-9; d_call: TRBD1; clone_size: -; j_call: TRBJ2-7; cdr3_nt: TGTGCCAGCAGCCGTAGGACAGGCACCTCAGTCGAGCAGTACTTC; cdr3_aa: CASSRRTGTSVEQYF
cdr3_length: 16; v_call: TRBV18; d_call: TRBD1; clone_size: -; j_call: TRBJ1-2; cdr3_nt: TGTGCCAGCTCACCCCAACCGGGACAGGGACGTACGGGCTACACCTTC; cdr3_aa: CASSPQPGQGRTGYTF
cdr3_length: 13; v_call: TRBV9; d_call: -; clone_size: once; j_call: TRBJ1-2; cdr3_nt: TGTGCCAGCAGCCAGACAACTCGGGGAGGCTACACCTTC; cdr3_aa: CASSQTTRGGYTF
cdr3_length: 10; v_call: TRBV19; d_call: -; clone_size: -; j_call: TRBJ1-2; cdr3_nt: TGTGCCAGTAGGGGAGATGGCTACACCTTC; cdr3_aa: CASRGDGYTF
cdr3_length: 15; v_call: TRBV9; d_call: TRBD2; clone_size: -; j_call: TRBJ2-1; cdr3_nt: TGTGCCAGCAGCGTAGGGGCTAGCGGGAGTAATGAGCAGTTCTTC; cdr3_aa: CASSVGASGSNEQFF
cdr3_length: 12; v_call: TRBV25-1; d_call: -; clone_size: -; j_call: TRBJ1-5; cdr3_nt: TGTGCCAGCAGAACAGGCAATCAGCCCCAGCATTTT; cdr3_aa: CASRTGNQPQHF
cdr3_length: 15; v_call: TRBV29-1; d_call: TRBD2; clone_size: -; j_call: TRBJ2-1; cdr3_nt: TGCAGCGTTCGCCTAGCGGGAGGTACCTACAATGAGCAGTTCTTC; cdr3_aa: CSVRLAGGTYNEQFF
cdr3_length: 16; v_call: TRBV5-8; d_call: TRBD1; clone_size: -; j_call: TRBJ1-1; cdr3_nt: TGTGCCAGCAGCTCGGGACAGCCCTCAAGGAACACTGAAGCTTTCTTT; cdr3_aa: CASSSGQPSRNTEAFF
cdr3_length: 17; v_call: TRBV6-2/TRBV6-3; d_call: TRBD2; clone_size: -; j_call: TRBJ2-7; cdr3_nt: TGTGCCAGCAGTCTCAGCGGGAGGAGCCCCTACGGCTACGAGCAGTACTTC; cdr3_aa: CASSLSGRSPYGYEQYF
cdr3_length: 13; v_call: TRBV25-1; d_call: TRBD1; clone_size: -; j_call: TRBJ1-2; cdr3_nt: TGTGCCAGCCGGGGACAGGGGGCCTTATCTAGAACCTTC; cdr3_aa: CASRGQGALSRTF
cdr3_length: 16; v_call: TRBV25-1; d_call: TRBD1; clone_size: -; j_call: TRBJ2-7; cdr3_nt: TGTGCCAGCAGTGAATGGGGACAGGGGCCGCCGGGGGAGCAGTACTTC; cdr3_aa: CASSEWGQGPPGEQYF
cdr3_length: 14; v_call: TRBV5-1; d_call: TRBD1; clone_size: -; j_call: TRBJ2-3; cdr3_nt: TGCGCCAGCAGCTTAAAAACAGGGGGAGATACGCAGTATTTT; cdr3_aa: CASSLKTGGDTQYF
cdr3_length: 15; v_call: TRBV5-4; d_call: -; clone_size: -; j_call: TRBJ2-1; cdr3_nt: TGTGCCAGCAGCAGCGGACAGAGCTCCTACAATGAGCAGTTCTTC; cdr3_aa: CASSSGQSSYNEQFF
cdr3_length: 15; v_call: TRBV14; d_call: -; clone_size: -; j_call: TRBJ2-7; cdr3_nt: TGTGCCAGCAGCCAGGACACAGGGCCGTACTACGAGCAGTACTTC; cdr3_aa: CASSQDTGPYYEQYF
cdr3_length: 15; v_call: TRBV27; d_call: -; clone_size: -; j_call: TRBJ1-6; cdr3_nt: TGTGCCAGCAGGCGACGACAGGCGGATAATTCACCCCTCCACTTT; cdr3_aa: CASRRRQADNSPLHF
cdr3_length: 14; v_call: TRBV7-9; d_call: -; clone_size: once; j_call: TRBJ1-2; cdr3_nt: TGTGCCAGCAGCTTAGGGGGAGGGGGTGCTGGCTACACCTTC; cdr3_aa: CASSLGGGGAGYTF
cdr3_length: 16; v_call: TRBV19; d_call: -; clone_size: -; j_call: TRBJ2-1; cdr3_nt: TGTGCCAGTAGTATTAGGGGGAGGGCCCCCTACAATGAGCAGTTCTTC; cdr3_aa: CASSIRGRAPYNEQFF
cdr3_length: 14; v_call: TRBV2; d_call: TRBD1; clone_size: -; j_call: TRBJ2-7; cdr3_nt: TGTGCCAGCAGGATACAGGGGGGACCCTACGAGCAGTACTTC; cdr3_aa: CASRIQGGPYEQYF
cdr3_length: 15; v_call: TRBV5-1; d_call: TRBD1; clone_size: -; j_call: TRBJ1-1; cdr3_nt: TGCGCCAGCAACCCCGGGACAGGGATGGGGGTGTTTGCTTTCTTT; cdr3_aa: CASNPGTGMGVFAFF
cdr3_length: 16; v_call: TRBV5-6; d_call: -; clone_size: -; j_call: TRBJ1-3; cdr3_nt: TGTGCCAGCAGCCTTACACACGGGGGTTCAGGAAACACCATATATTTT; cdr3_aa: CASSLTHGGSGNTIYF
cdr3_length: 16; v_call: TRBV4-1; d_call: TRBD1; clone_size: -; j_call: TRBJ1-1; cdr3_nt: TGCGCCAGCAGCCCCTGGACAGAGGGGGCCAACACTGAAGCTTTCTTT; cdr3_aa: CASSPWTEGANTEAFF
cdr3_length: 12; v_call: TRBV5-6; d_call: -; clone_size: -; j_call: TRBJ1-2; cdr3_nt: TGTGCCAGCAGCTTGGATCTCTTTGGCTACACCTTC; cdr3_aa: CASSLDLFGYTF
cdr3_length: 13; v_call: TRBV27; d_call: TRBD1; clone_size: -; j_call: TRBJ1-2; cdr3_nt: TGTGCCAGCAGGCCGGGACAGGTCGGGGGCTACACCTTC; cdr3_aa: CASRPGQVGGYTF
cdr3_length: 15; v_call: TRBV28; d_call: -; clone_size: -; j_call: TRBJ2-7; cdr3_nt: TGTGCCAGCAGTTTATTGGGGGGATCAACCTACGAGCAGTACTTC; cdr3_aa: CASSLLGGSTYEQYF
cdr3_length: 14; v_call: TRBV7-8; d_call: TRBD1; clone_size: -; j_call: TRBJ1-1; cdr3_nt: TGTGCCAGCAGGCACGGACAGGCGAACACTGAAGCTTTCTTT; cdr3_aa: CASRHGQANTEAFF
cdr3_length: 14; v_call: TRBV28; d_call: TRBD1; clone_size: -; j_call: TRBJ2-7; cdr3_nt: TGTGCCAGCACCAGGGGACAGGGGTTCGACGAGCAGTACTTC; cdr3_aa: CASTRGQGFDEQYF
cdr3_length: 15; v_call: TRBV2; d_call: -; clone_size: once; j_call: TRBJ1-5; cdr3_nt: TGTGCCAGCAGTGAAAGGCGGCAGTTCAATCAGCCCCAGCATTTT; cdr3_aa: CASSERRQFNQPQHF
cdr3_length: 15; v_call: TRBV2; d_call: TRBD2; clone_size: few; j_call: TRBJ2-3; cdr3_nt: TGTGCCAGCAGAATCGGTAGCGGGAGTACAGATACGCAGTATTTT; cdr3_aa: CASRIGSGSTDTQYF
cdr3_length: 17; v_call: TRBV9; d_call: TRBD1; clone_size: once; j_call: TRBJ1-3; cdr3_nt: TGTGCCAGCAGCGTAGGCCGACAGGGGGCAGCTGGAAACACCATATATTTT; cdr3_aa: CASSVGRQGAAGNTIYF
cdr3_length: 14; v_call: TRBV3-1/TRBV3-2; d_call: -; clone_size: -; j_call: TRBJ1-3; cdr3_nt: TGTGCCAGCAGCCCCCAGGGCAGCGGGGCCACCATATATTTT; cdr3_aa: CASSPQGSGATIYF
cdr3_length: 13; v_call: TRBV12-3/TRBV12-4; d_call: -; clone_size: -; j_call: TRBJ1-5; cdr3_nt: TGTGCCAGCTCGCCGGGGGGGGTTCGGCCCCAGCATTTT; cdr3_aa: CASSPGGVRPQHF
cdr3_length: 13; v_call: TRBV6-5; d_call: -; clone_size: -; j_call: TRBJ2-1; cdr3_nt: TGTGCCAGCATTCGACAGGTCGCTAATGAGCAGTTCTTC; cdr3_aa: CASIRQVANEQFF
cdr3_length: 14; v_call: TRBV25-1; d_call: -; clone_size: -; j_call: TRBJ2-1; cdr3_nt: TGTGCCAGCAGTGAAATTCGGGCGGGCAATGAGCAGTTCTTC; cdr3_aa: CASSEIRAGNEQFF
cdr3_length: 13; v_call: TRBV28; d_call: -; clone_size: -; j_call: TRBJ1-2; cdr3_nt: TGTGCCAGCATCAGAGGAGCGGGCTATGGCTACACCTTC; cdr3_aa: CASIRGAGYGYTF
cdr3_length: 15; v_call: TRBV29-1; d_call: TRBD2; clone_size: once; j_call: TRBJ2-1; cdr3_nt: TGCAGCGTCGCCACAGGACTAGCCAGATACAATGAGCAGTTCTTC; cdr3_aa: CSVATGLARYNEQFF
cdr3_length: 17; v_call: TRBV5-1; d_call: TRBD2; clone_size: -; j_call: TRBJ2-1; cdr3_nt: TGCGCCAGCAGCTTGGTCCTAGCGGCGAGCTCCTACAATGAGCAGTTCTTC; cdr3_aa: CASSLVLAASSYNEQFF
cdr3_length: 19; v_call: TRBV12-2; d_call: -; clone_size: few; j_call: TRBJ1-1; cdr3_nt: -; cdr3_aa: CASRSQWFAPGSTRTEAFF
cdr3_length: 14; v_call: TRBV28; d_call: -; clone_size: -; j_call: TRBJ2-3; cdr3_nt: TGTGCCAGCAGGGTTGGCGGGACGGCAGATACGCAGTATTTT; cdr3_aa: CASRVGGTADTQYF
cdr3_length: 14; v_call: TRBV2; d_call: -; clone_size: -; j_call: TRBJ1-2; cdr3_nt: TGTGCCAGCAGTGGCGGCACCCTCAACTATGGCTACACCTTC; cdr3_aa: CASSGGTLNYGYTF
cdr3_length: 14; v_call: TRBV5-1; d_call: -; clone_size: -; j_call: TRBJ1-1; cdr3_nt: TGCGCCAGCAGAGGCCAGGGAGGAAACACTGAAGCTTTCTTT; cdr3_aa: CASRGQGGNTEAFF
cdr3_length: 15; v_call: TRBV28; d_call: -; clone_size: -; j_call: TRBJ1-1; cdr3_nt: TGTGCCAGCAGTTTCAGCAGGGTGGCGAACACTGAAGCTTTCTTT; cdr3_aa: CASSFSRVANTEAFF
cdr3_length: 13; v_call: TRBV6-5; d_call: TRBD1; clone_size: -; j_call: TRBJ1-1; cdr3_nt: TGTGCCGGCCGAGACAGGGTGGACACTGAAGCTTTCTTT; cdr3_aa: CAGRDRVDTEAFF
cdr3_length: 15; v_call: TRBV9; d_call: TRBD1; clone_size: -; j_call: TRBJ1-5; cdr3_nt: TGTGCCAGCAGCGTAGGGGACAGGTGGGATCAGCCCCAGCATTTT; cdr3_aa: CASSVGDRWDQPQHF
cdr3_length: 15; v_call: TRBV30; d_call: TRBD1; clone_size: -; j_call: TRBJ1-6; cdr3_nt: TGTGCCTGGAGTGTACTCGGGACAGGGGGCTCACCCCTCCACTTT; cdr3_aa: CAWSVLGTGGSPLHF
cdr3_length: 15; v_call: TRBV7-3; d_call: -; clone_size: -; j_call: TRBJ1-2; cdr3_nt: TGTGCCAGCAGCGCAACAGCCCAGGGGATGGGTGGCTACACCTTC; cdr3_aa: CASSATAQGMGGYTF
cdr3_length: 17; v_call: TRBV25-1; d_call: TRBD1; clone_size: -; j_call: TRBJ2-5; cdr3_nt: TGTGCCAGCAGTGAATGGGGGACAGGGGGCTATGGAGAGACCCAGTACTTC; cdr3_aa: CASSEWGTGGYGETQYF
cdr3_length: 12; v_call: TRBV18; d_call: -; clone_size: -; j_call: TRBJ2-1; cdr3_nt: TGTGCCAGCTCTCAGGACTACAATGAGCAGTTCTTC; cdr3_aa: CASSQDYNEQFF
cdr3_length: 12; v_call: TRBV9; d_call: -; clone_size: -; j_call: TRBJ1-2; cdr3_nt: TGTGCCAGCACTGTCGGGGGATATGGCTACACCTTC; cdr3_aa: CASTVGGYGYTF
cdr3_length: 15; v_call: TRBV4-1; d_call: TRBD1; clone_size: -; j_call: TRBJ1-2; cdr3_nt: TGCGCCAGCAGCCGACCGGGACAGGGAGATTATGGCTACACCTTC; cdr3_aa: CASSRPGQGDYGYTF
cdr3_length: 15; v_call: TRBV27; d_call: TRBD1; clone_size: -; j_call: TRBJ2-7; cdr3_nt: TGTGCCAGCAGTCCGATGGGACAGCAGGTAGGAGAGCAGTACTTC; cdr3_aa: CASSPMGQQVGEQYF